The next 23 T cell receptor beta chains were all read from a single sample in a study of shared clonotypes between healthy human individuals. The table came from immunoSEQ multiplex PCR; TCRdb's copy has only in-frame clones and leaves some out. In the table there are roughly 2 million clones, more than 90% of which are singletons. Sequencing input: naive CD4+ T cells sorted from blood. Described subset: CD45RA+ positively selected. These receptors all come from a man aged 18 to 29 in good health.

J is TRBJ2-7 and V is TRBV4-1; no reliable D call. Per the germline V gene, CDR1 is MGHRA and CDR2 is YSYEKL. Trimming pared 0 bases from V and 9 bases from J, leaving 12 bases between. This CDR3 has 13 residues. CDR3 sequence reads: CASSQDPRGVQYF. In nucleotides, the CDR3 is TGCGCCAGCAGCCAAGATCCCCGTGGGGTGCAGTACTTC.

Comment on this clone: Other DNA sequences of this sample code for an identical CDR3. The chain has TRBV18 and TRBJ1-5; the D gene is possibly TRBD1 (6 bases). V dropped 4 bases and J dropped 0 bases, with 13 bases sitting between them. There are 16 residues in the CDR3. Germline values: CDR1 KGHSH, CDR2 LQKENI. The CDR3 loop is CASSQGTLNSNQPQHF. In DNA, the CDR3 is TGTGCCAGCTCACAAGGGACACTCAATAGCAATCAGCCCCAGCATTTT.

Of note for this clone: This CDR3 is also generated by other DNA sequences in the sample. This rearrangement joins TRBV5-1 to TRBJ1-3; 7 bases fit TRBD1. With V trimmed by 3 bases and J by 3 bases, 9 bases remained unmatched. In germline, CDR1 is SGHRS, CDR2 YFSETQ. CDR3 length: 16 residues. CDR3 sequence reads: CASSSGQASSGNTIYF. The CDR3 bases are TGCGCCAGCAGCTCCGGACAGGCGTCGAGTGGAAACACCATATATTTT.

The chain has TRBV6-1 and TRBJ2-3, with 8 bases aligning to TRBD1. V lost 8 bases to trimming and J lost 4 bases; unmatched junction nucleotides: 11. Germline V lookup: CDR1 MNHNS, CDR2 SASEGT. CDR3 length: 15 residues. CDR3 residues: CASRDRGAVPDTQYF. In DNA form, the CDR3 reads TGTGCCAGCCGAGACAGGGGTGCTGTGCCAGATACGCAGTATTTT.

This chain joins TRBV4-3 and TRBJ1-3; 11 bases align to TRBD1. Losses at the gene ends were 3 bases for V and 0 bases for J; bases not matched to a gene: 10. CDR1 is LGHNA and CDR2 is YSLEER in the germline V gene. The CDR3 consists of 19 residues. The CDR3 nucleotides read TGCGCCAGCAGCCAGGACAGGGGGCCTAGTTCATTCTCTGGAAACACCATATATTTT. This encodes CASSQDRGPSSFSGNTIYF.

The V call is TRBV5-5, the J call TRBJ1-3, with D uncertain. CDR3 length: 14 amino acids. Germline CDR1 and CDR2: SGHKS and YYEKEE (reference sequence). V was pared by 0 bases and J by 4 bases, with 8 bases between. The CDR3 sequence is CASSLEVTGNTIYF. Written as DNA, the CDR3 is TGTGCCAGCAGCTTGGAAGTAACCGGAAACACCATATATTTT.

The V gene is TRBV10-2, the J gene TRBJ2-3, with 10 positions matching TRBD2. From germline, CDR1 is WSHSY and CDR2 SAAADI. J was trimmed by 1 base and V by 2 bases; bases with no gene match: 0. This CDR3 is 15 amino acids long. CDR3 sequence reads: CASSETSGGTDTQYF. The CDR3 DNA sequence: TGCGCCAGCAGTGAGACTAGCGGGGGCACAGATACGCAGTATTTT.

The chain has TRBV29-1 and TRBJ2-1; TRBD2 matches 9 bases. The germline gives CDR1 SQVTM, CDR2 ANQGSEA. The CDR3 consists of 11 residues. V lost 3 bases, J lost 15 bases, and 6 bases stayed unmatched. The CDR3 nucleotides read TGCAGCGTTGAGGCGGGAGGGCCTCCGTTCTTC. Residues: CSVEAGGPPFF.

V is TRBV11-2 and J is TRBJ2-3; D gene ambiguous. CDR1 is SGHAT and CDR2 is FQNNGV in the germline V gene. The CDR3 contains 14 residues. The V end was cut by 5 bases, the J end by 1 base, with 10 bases between. CDR3 nucleotide sequence: TGTGCCAGCAGCCCATCGCACGGCACAGATACGCAGTATTTT. Protein sequence: CASSPSHGTDTQYF.

This chain uses TRBV7-2 with TRBJ1-6; 8 nucleotides match TRBD1. Trimming took 4 bases from V and 9 from J; bases not matched to a gene: 8. The CDR3 totals 15 residues. CDR1 SGHTA and CDR2 FQGNSA come from the germline V gene. This CDR3 reads CASSSWTGFSSPLHF. As DNA, the CDR3 is TGTGCCAGCAGCTCCTGGACAGGGTTTAGTTCACCCCTCCACTTT. The full variable domain, completed using reference TRBV7-2 and TRBJ1-6, is GAGVSQSPSNKVTEKGKDVELRCDPISGHTALYWYRQSLGQGLEFLIYFQGNSAPDKSGLPSDRFSAERTGGSVSTLTIQRTQQEDSAVYLCASSSWTGFSSPLHFGNGTRLTVT.

The rearrangement joins TRBV30 to TRBJ2-2; D possibly corresponds to TRBD1 (5 bases). V lost 1 base to trimming and J lost 2 bases, with 8 bases between them. The CDR3 extends over 14 amino acids. The germline V gene has CDR1 GTSNPN and CDR2 SVGIG (reference sequence). In DNA, the CDR3 is TGTGCCTGGAGTGAAGGGGTAAACACCGGGGAGCTGTTTTTT. This encodes CAWSEGVNTGELFF.

This chain uses TRBV5-5 with TRBJ2-1; no clear D. With 3 bases removed from V and 7 bases from J, the gap between germline ends came to 11 bases. This CDR3 is 13 amino acids long. Germline loops: CDR1 SGHKS, CDR2 YYEKEE (reference sequence). CDR3 amino acids: CASSSGPDNEQFF. The CDR3 coding sequence is TGTGCCAGCAGCTCCGGCCCGGATAATGAGCAGTTCTTC.

The genes are TRBV11-2 and TRBJ1-6; weak D call: TRBD1 (5 bases). V gave up 1 base and J gave up 8 bases, with 15 bases separating them. In germline, CDR1 is SGHAT, CDR2 FQNNGV. The CDR3 length is 16 residues. This chain's CDR3 is CASSLGGRPVDSPLHF. CDR3 nucleotide sequence: TGTGCCAGCAGCTTAGGGGGGAGGCCTGTGGATTCACCCCTCCACTTT. The full variable domain, its missing parts supplied by reference TRBV11-2 and TRBJ1-6, is EAGVAQSPRYKIIEKRQSVAFWCNPISGHATLYWYQQILGQGPKLLIQFQNNGVVDDSQLPKDRFSAERLKGVDSTLKIQPAKLEDSAVYLCASSLGGRPVDSPLHFGNGTRLTVT.

This clone is a singleton in its sample. Here the CDR3 DNA reads TGTGCCTGGAGTGTAGGCACAGATAATTCACCCCTCCACTTT. This codes for CAWSVGTDNSPLHF. J is TRBJ1-6 and V is TRBV30; no reliable D call. Germline lookup yields CDR1 GTSNPN and CDR2 SVGIG (reference sequence). The V gene lost 0 bases and the J gene lost 5 bases, with 8 bases spanning the gap. The CDR3 is 14 residues long.

The chain links TRBV2 to TRBJ1-1, with 7 bases that match TRBD1. V trimming: 4 bases; J trimming: 4 bases; junction bases outside the gene matches: 6. Germline V gives CDR1 SNHLY, CDR2 FYNNEI. This CDR3 region has 14 residues. CDR3: CASSVQGGSTEAFF. The CDR3 DNA reads TGTGCCAGCAGTGTTCAGGGGGGGAGCACTGAAGCTTTCTTT.

For this clone: An end of the junction differs from the germline gene, which may be a read error. V and J are TRBV7-7 and TRBJ2-5; 8 bases agree with TRBD1. Germline lookup yields CDR1 SSHAT and CDR2 FNYEAQ (reference sequence). This CDR3 comprises 13 residues. CDR3 protein: CASSRRQGETQYF. The CDR3 nucleotides are TGTGCTAGCAGCCGTCGACAGGGGGAGACCCAGTACTTC.

V and J are TRBV7-3 and TRBJ2-1; TRBD2 aligns across 10 bases. CDR1 and CDR2 from the germline V gene are SGHTA and FQGTGA. Unmatched junction bases numbered 9, after V lost 5 bases and J lost 5 bases. The CDR3 has 16 amino acids. The CDR3 DNA is TGTGCCAGCAGCCGACACGCTAGCGGGGGTAACAATGAGCAGTTCTTC. Amino acid sequence: CASSRHASGGNNEQFF.

This chain joins TRBV5-5 and TRBJ2-2; D is unresolved. V shed 0 bases and J shed 4 bases, with 7 bases lying between them. This CDR3 is built from 14 residues. The germline CDR1 and CDR2 sequences are SGHKS and YYEKEE (reference sequence). CDR3 nucleotides: TGTGCCAGCAGCTTGGATGCGTTCACCGGGGAGCTGTTTTTT. It is translated as CASSLDAFTGELFF.

The CDR3 region has the DNA TGCGCCAGCAGCTTGGAAGTCCAGAATACGCAGTATTTT. Its translation: CASSLEVQNTQYF. The chain joins TRBV5-1 to TRBJ2-3; unclear D gene. The CDR3 consists of 13 residues. V was trimmed by 0 bases and J by 7 bases, leaving 9 bases between them. Germline loops: CDR1 SGHRS, CDR2 YFSETQ.

The chain employs TRBV9 and TRBJ2-3; the match to TRBD2 covers 9 bases. This CDR3 has 18 amino acids. Germline lookup yields CDR1 SGDLS and CDR2 YYNGEE. The ends lost 0 bases at V and 1 base at J; junction bases unmatched: 9. CDR3 sequence reads: CASSVGVAGVLRTDTQYF. The CDR3 DNA is TGTGCCAGCAGCGTAGGGGTAGCGGGAGTTTTACGCACAGATACGCAGTATTTT.

The gene calls are TRBV28 and TRBJ2-7, with a weak D call TRBD1 (8 bases). CDR1 MDHEN and CDR2 SYDVKM come from the germline V gene. Trimming shortened V by 4 bases and J by 5 bases, and 24 bases separated the two germline ends. This CDR3 region has 17 residues. CDR3 sequence: CASSSPFGQGGRDEQYF. The CDR3 coding sequence is TGTGCCAGCAGTTCCCCCTTTGGACAGGGAGGGAGGGACGAGCAGTACTTC.

The J gene is TRBJ2-2, the V gene TRBV9; D is uncertain. Germline CDR1 SGDLS, CDR2 YYNGEE. V lost 0 bases, J lost 1 base, and 16 bases lay in between. The CDR3 consists of 18 residues. The CDR3 coding sequence is TGTGCCAGCAGCGTAGAGGTTCGCGGCAAAATGAACACCGGGGAGCTGTTTTTT. Translated: CASSVEVRGKMNTGELFF.

The chain employs TRBV7-2 and TRBJ1-5; D gene unclear. Germline lookup yields CDR1 SGHTA and CDR2 FQGNSA. The CDR3 length is 15 residues. The V end was cut by 7 bases, the J end by 4 bases, with 17 bases between. The CDR3 DNA sequence: TGTGCCAGCATCCTCAACACAGCAGCTAATCAGCCCCAGCATTTT. It is translated as CASILNTAANQPQHF.